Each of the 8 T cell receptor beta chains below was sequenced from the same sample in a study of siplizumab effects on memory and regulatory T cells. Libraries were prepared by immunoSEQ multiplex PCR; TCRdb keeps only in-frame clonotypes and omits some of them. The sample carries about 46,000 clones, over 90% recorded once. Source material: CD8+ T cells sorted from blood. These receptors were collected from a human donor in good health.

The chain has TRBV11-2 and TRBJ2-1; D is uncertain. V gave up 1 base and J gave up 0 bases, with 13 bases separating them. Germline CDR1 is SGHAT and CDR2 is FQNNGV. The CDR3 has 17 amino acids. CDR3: CASSLALARSSYNEQFF. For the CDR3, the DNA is TGTGCCAGCAGCTTAGCCCTTGCGAGAAGCTCCTACAATGAGCAGTTCTTC. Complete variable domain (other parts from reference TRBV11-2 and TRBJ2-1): EAGVAQSPRYKIIEKRQSVAFWCNPISGHATLYWYQQILGQGPKLLIQFQNNGVVDDSQLPKDRFSAERLKGVDSTLKIQPAKLEDSAVYLCASSLALARSSYNEQFFGPGTRLTVL.

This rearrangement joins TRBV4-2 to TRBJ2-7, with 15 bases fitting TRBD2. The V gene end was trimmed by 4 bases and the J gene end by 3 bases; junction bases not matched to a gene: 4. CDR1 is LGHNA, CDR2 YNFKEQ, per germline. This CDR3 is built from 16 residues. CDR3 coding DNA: TGTGCCAGCAGCCCCTGGACTAGCGGGAGGGGCTACGAGCAGTACTTC. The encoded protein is CASSPWTSGRGYEQYF.

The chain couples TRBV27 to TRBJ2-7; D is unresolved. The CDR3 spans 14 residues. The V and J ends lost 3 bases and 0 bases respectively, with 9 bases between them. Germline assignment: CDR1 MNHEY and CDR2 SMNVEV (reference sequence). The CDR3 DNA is TGTGCCAGCAGTTTTAAGAGGAGCTCCTACGAGCAGTACTTC. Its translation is CASSFKRSSYEQYF.

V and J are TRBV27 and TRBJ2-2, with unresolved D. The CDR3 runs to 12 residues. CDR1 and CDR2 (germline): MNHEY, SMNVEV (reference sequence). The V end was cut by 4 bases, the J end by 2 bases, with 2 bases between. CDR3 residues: CASSYNTGELFF. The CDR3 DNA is TGTGCCAGCAGTTATAACACCGGGGAGCTGTTTTTT.

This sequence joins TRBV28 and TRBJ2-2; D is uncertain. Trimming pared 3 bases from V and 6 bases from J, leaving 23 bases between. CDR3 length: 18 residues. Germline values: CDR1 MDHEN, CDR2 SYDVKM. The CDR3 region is CASSLVYLDLEGSGELFF. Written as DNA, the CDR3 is TGTGCCAGCAGTTTGGTATATTTGGATTTGGAAGGTTCCGGGGAGCTGTTTTTT.

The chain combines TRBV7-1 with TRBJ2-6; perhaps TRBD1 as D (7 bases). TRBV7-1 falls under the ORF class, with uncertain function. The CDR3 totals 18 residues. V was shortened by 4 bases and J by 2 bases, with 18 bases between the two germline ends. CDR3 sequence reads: CASSLVAGGNPGANVLTF. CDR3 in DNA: TGTGCCAGCAGCTTAGTCGCAGGGGGGAATCCTGGGGCCAACGTCCTGACTTTC.

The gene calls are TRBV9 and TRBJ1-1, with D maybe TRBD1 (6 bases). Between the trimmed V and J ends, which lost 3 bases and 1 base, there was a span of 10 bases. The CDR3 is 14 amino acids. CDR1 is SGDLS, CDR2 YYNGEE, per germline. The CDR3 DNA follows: TGTGCCAGCAGCGCACTACAGGGGAACACTGAAGCTTTCTTT. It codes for CASSALQGNTEAFF.

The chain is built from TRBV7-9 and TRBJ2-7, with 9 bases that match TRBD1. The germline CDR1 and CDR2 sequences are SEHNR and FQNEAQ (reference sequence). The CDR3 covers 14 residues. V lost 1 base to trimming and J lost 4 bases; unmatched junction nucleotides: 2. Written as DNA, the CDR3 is TGTGCCAGCAGCTTAGGACAGGGGGGTTACGAGCAGTACTTC. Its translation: CASSLGQGGYEQYF.